Each of the 5 T cell receptor beta chains below was sequenced from the same sample in a study of low-dose radiotherapy and immunotherapy resistance in tumors. Time point meaning: before trial treatment. TRAV- and TRBV-specific primers were used for first-strand cDNA, which covered alpha and beta chains. With a constant-region primer and a V-primer adapter, TCRs were subjected to 20 PCR cycles of amplification. Each CDR3 protein gets one entry after TCRdb re-called the reads with MiXCR. The table shows tens of thousands of distinct CDR3 sequences, with 18% occurring only once. The sample in question was PBMCs, obtained before treatment. The receptors here all came from a male donor with prostate cancer.

This clonotype was counted ten times or more. This chain connects TRBV6-1 to TRBJ1-2; D is ambiguous. Germline V gene data show CDR1 as MNHNS and CDR2 as SASEGT. V was clipped by 6 bases and J by 8 bases, with 16 bases between them. The length of the CDR3 is 13 residues. CDR3 in amino acids: CASRVPERWGYTF. CDR3 coding DNA: TGTGCCAGCAGGGTCCCGGAACGATGGGGCTACACCTTC.

This chain links TRBV19 with TRBJ2-1; 11 nucleotides line up with TRBD2. This CDR3 is built from 13 residues. V trimming: 7 bases; J trimming: 12 bases; junction bases outside the gene matches: 8. Looked up from germline, CDR1 is LNHDA and CDR2 is SQIVND (reference sequence). The CDR3 protein is CASKPGLAERQFF. In DNA form, the CDR3 reads TGTGCCAGTAAACCGGGACTAGCGGAGCGGCAGTTCTTC.

This clonotype has ten or more counts. The chain recombines TRBV3-1 with TRBJ1-1, with D possibly TRBD1 on 6 matching bases. This CDR3 is built from 14 residues. V lost 0 bases and J lost 4, with 9 bases in between. Germline-derived CDR1 and CDR2 are LGHDT and YNNKEL (reference sequence). The CDR3 nucleotides read TGTGCCAGCAGCCAAGAAACAGGGACCACTGAAGCTTTCTTT. Protein: CASSQETGTTEAFF.

Ten or more counts support this clonotype. The chain is built from TRBV20-1 and TRBJ1-1, with 7 bases identical to TRBD1. The CDR3 is made up of 15 amino acids. Germline-derived CDR1 and CDR2 are DFQATT and SNEGSKA (reference sequence). The V segment lost 0 bases and the J segment 0 bases; nucleotides outside the gene matches: 4. The CDR3 coding sequence is TGCAGTGCTAGAGATCGAGGGGGCGTGAACACTGAAGCTTTCTTT. It translates to CSARDRGGVNTEAFF.

This clonotype was detected ten times or more. The chain joins TRBV19 to TRBJ2-5; 7 positions agree with TRBD2. This CDR3 comprises 16 residues. Germline V gene data show CDR1 as LNHDA and CDR2 as SQIVND (reference sequence). V trimming: 3 bases; J trimming: 1 base; junction bases outside the gene matches: 8. The CDR3 DNA follows: TGTGCCAGTAGTATGTTGGGGTCGGGGGGCCAAGAGACCCAGTACTTC. This translates into CASSMLGSGGQETQYF.